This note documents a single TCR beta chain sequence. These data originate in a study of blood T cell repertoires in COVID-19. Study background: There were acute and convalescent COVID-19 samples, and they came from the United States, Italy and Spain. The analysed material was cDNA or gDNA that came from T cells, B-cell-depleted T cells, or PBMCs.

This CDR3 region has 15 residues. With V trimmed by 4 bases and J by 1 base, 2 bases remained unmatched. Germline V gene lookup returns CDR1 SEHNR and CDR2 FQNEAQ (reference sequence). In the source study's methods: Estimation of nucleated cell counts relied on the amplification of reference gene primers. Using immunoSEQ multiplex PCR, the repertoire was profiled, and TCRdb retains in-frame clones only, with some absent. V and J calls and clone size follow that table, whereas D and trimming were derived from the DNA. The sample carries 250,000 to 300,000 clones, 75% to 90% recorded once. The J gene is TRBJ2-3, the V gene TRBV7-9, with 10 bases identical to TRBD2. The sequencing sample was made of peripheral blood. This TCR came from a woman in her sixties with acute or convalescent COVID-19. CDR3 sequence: CASSSGTSGTDTQYF. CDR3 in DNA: TGTGCCAGCAGCTCCGGGACTAGCGGCACAGATACGCAGTATTTT. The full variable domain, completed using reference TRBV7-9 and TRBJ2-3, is DTGVSQNPRHKITKRGQNVTFRCDPISEHNRLYWYRQTLGQGPEFLTYFQNEAQLEKSRLLSDRFSAERPKGSFSTLEIQRTEQGDSAMYLCASSSGTSGTDTQYFGPGTRLTVL.